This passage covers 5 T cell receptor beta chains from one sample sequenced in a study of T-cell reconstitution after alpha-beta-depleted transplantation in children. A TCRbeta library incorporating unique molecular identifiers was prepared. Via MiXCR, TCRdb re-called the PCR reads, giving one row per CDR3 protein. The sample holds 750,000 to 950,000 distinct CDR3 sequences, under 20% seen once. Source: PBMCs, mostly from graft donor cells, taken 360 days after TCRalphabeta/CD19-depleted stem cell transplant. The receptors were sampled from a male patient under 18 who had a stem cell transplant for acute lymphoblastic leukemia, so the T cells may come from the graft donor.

CDR3 DNA sequence: TGTGCCAGCTCACCAGACCAAAATTACAATGAGCAGTTCTTC. Translating it yields CASSPDQNYNEQFF. This chain uses TRBV18 with TRBJ2-1, with D unresolved. Trimming cost V 2 bases and J 4 bases, with 9 bases left between them. There are 14 residues in the CDR3. CDR1 and CDR2 from the germline V gene are KGHSH and LQKENI.

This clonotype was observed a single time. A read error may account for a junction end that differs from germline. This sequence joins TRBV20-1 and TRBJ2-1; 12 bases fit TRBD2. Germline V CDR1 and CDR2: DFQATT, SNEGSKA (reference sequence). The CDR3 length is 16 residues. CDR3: CCARSWTSGTSNEQFF. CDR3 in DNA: TGCTGTGCTAGATCGTGGACTAGCGGGACGAGCAATGAGCAGTTCTTC.

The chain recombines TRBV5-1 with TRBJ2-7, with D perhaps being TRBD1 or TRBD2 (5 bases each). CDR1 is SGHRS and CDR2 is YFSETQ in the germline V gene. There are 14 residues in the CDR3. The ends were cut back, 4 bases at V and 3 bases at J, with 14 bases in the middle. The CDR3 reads CASSPGRRNYEQYF. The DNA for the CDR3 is TGCGCCAGCAGCCCGGGACGGAGGAACTACGAGCAGTACTTC.

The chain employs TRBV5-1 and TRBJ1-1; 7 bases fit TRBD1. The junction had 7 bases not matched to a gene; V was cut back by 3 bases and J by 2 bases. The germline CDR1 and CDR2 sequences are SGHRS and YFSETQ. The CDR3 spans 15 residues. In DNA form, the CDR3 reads TGCGCCAGCAGCTCCCGGGGACAGACTAACACTGAAGCTTTCTTT. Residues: CASSSRGQTNTEAFF.

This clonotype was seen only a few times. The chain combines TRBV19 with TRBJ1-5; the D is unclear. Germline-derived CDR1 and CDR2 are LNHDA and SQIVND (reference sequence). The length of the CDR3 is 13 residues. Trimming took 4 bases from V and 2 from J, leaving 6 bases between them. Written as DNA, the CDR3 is TGTGCCAGTAGTAACCCCGGCAATCAGCCCCAGCATTTT. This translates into CASSNPGNQPQHF.